The clone carrying this TCR beta chain was observed a handful of times. This entry is derived from a study of blood T cell repertoires in COVID-19. Study in general: Specimens from acute and convalescent COVID-19 originated in the United States, Italy and Spain. The analysed material was cDNA or gDNA that came from T cells, B-cell-depleted T cells, or PBMCs.

Germline V gene sequence: CDR1 GTSNPN, CDR2 SVGIG (reference sequence). CDR3 size: 15 residues. V shed 3 bases and J 4 bases; nucleotides not matched to a gene: 8. In the original analysis: Amplifying reference gene primers gave estimates of nucleated cell counts. Assay used: immunoSEQ multiplex PCR; TCRdb lists only in-frame clones, some missing. The DNA gave D and trimming, while V, J and clone size come from that table. The sample holds about 220,000 clones, more than 75% seen once. The sequence was collected from a man aged 45-65 years who had recovered from COVID-19. The sample consisted of peripheral blood. The rearrangement joins TRBV30 to TRBJ2-1; TRBD1 matches at 8 bases. The CDR3 nucleotides are TGTGCCTGGAGCTCCGGGACAGGCATTTACAATGAGCAGTTCTTC. Translating it yields CAWSSGTGIYNEQFF.